This is a list of T cell receptor beta chains from one sample in a study of technical replicates of blood from a few donors. The assay was immunoSEQ multiplex PCR, and TCRdb's table has in-frame clones only and misses some. The sample holds 70,000 to 95,000 clones, just under 95% seen once. The sample consisted of T cells isolated from PBMCs. These TCRs come from a human donor in good health. The CDR3 runs from the conserved cysteine through the conserved F or W. The order of the fields is V gene, CDR3 protein.

TRBV5-6 CASSSRVRQPQHF
TRBV10-3 CAITAGGVNTEAFF
TRBV5-1 CASSLETDYNEQFF
TRBV10-2 CASTWTGANTGELFF
TRBV7-9 CASSLNQANTQYF
TRBV5-1 CASSFTASSYEQYF
TRBV9 CASSVGGVGMNTEAFF
TRBV30 CAWSPPITGLISPLHF
TRBV5-1 CASRTGTGGYEQYF
TRBV4-1 CASSSPGLAGSRQFF
TRBV5-6 CASSPPTGDWGYTF
TRBV2 CASSTEAGSEQFF
TRBV7-9 CASSWGTSGGFYEQYF
TRBV5-4 CASSSGLAGGFSYNEQFF
TRBV10-3 CAILQGATSEAFF
TRBV5-1 CASSLDTGIIEQYF
TRBV9 CASSVGQTGQPQHF
TRBV7-6 CASSLPGQGPTDTQYF
TRBV15 CATSSSSWEGRHYGYTF
TRBV27 CASTPLPATGRALWNSPLHF
TRBV5-1 CASSITGTSYEQYF
TRBV12-5 CASGVGLLVQFF
TRBV2 CASSDHSGSQPQHF
TRBV19 CASSMPRRGSSNQPQHF
TRBV27 CASSLSRAYEQYF
TRBV27 CASSLRGIKQFF
TRBV7-9 CASSLSTGTDYGYTF
TRBV12-5 CASGQGQTYGYTF
TRBV5-8 CASSLVATEAFF
TRBV5-1 CASGINRGANYGYTF
TRBV18 CASSPPDRRGETQYF
TRBV4-1 CASSLGLRGRGSELYEQYF
TRBV21-1 CATPKEGNYGYTF
TRBV6-5 CASNPSGGSEAFF
TRBV11-3 CASSSAGYMNTEAFF
TRBV2 CASSDGGALSYNEQFF
TRBV28 CASSSDRGVKTQYF
TRBV5-4 CASSLTGGGEAFF
TRBV5-5 CASSFNSRRTGSYEQYF
TRBV28 CASRLWAGGGQPQHF
TRBV19 CASSRGRDTEAFF
TRBV9 CASSASGGAFGELFF
TRBV9 CASSPGGLAVVTDTQYF
TRBV5-1 CASSLGTGLNTEAFF
TRBV6-6 CASSYRPGGGTEAFF
TRBV5-1 CASSFGGGGNEQFF
TRBV11-2 CASSLAFQEGREKLFF
TRBV29-1 CSVGQLPRTSETQYF
TRBV7-6 CASSPTTQGGTEAFF
TRBV5-1 CASSRDRSYNEQFF